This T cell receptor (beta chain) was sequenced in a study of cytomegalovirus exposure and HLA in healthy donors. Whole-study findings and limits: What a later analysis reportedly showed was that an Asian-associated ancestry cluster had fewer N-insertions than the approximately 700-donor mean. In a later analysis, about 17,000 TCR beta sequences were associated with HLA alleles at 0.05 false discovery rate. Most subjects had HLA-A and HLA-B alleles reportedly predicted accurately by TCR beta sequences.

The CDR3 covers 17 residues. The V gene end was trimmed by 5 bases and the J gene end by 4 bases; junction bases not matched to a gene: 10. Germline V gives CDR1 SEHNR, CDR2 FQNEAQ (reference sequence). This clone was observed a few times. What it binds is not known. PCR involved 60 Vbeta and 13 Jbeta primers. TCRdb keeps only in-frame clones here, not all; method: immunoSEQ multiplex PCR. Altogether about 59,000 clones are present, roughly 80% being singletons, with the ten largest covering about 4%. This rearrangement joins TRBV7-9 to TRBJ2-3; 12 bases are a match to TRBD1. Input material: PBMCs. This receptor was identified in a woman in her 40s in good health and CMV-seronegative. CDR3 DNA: TGTGCCAGCAGCACCCCACCGGGACAGGGGGCTTCAGATACGCAGTATTTT. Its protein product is CASSTPPGQGASDTQYF.